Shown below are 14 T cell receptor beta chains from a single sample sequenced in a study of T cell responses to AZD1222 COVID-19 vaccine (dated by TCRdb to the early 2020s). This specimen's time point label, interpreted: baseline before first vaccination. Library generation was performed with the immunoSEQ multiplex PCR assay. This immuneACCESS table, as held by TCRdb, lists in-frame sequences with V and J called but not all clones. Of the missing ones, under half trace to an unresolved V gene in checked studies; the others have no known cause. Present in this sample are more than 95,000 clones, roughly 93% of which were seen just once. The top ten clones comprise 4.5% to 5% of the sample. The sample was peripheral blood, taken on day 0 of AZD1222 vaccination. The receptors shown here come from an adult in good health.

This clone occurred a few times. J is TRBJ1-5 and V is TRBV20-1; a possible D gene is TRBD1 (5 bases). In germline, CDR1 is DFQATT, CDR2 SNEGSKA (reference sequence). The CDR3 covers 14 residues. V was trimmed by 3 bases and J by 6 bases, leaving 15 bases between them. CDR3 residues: CSASVKGLSQPQHF. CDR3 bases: TGCAGTGCTAGTGTTAAGGGGCTAAGTCAGCCCCAGCATTTT.

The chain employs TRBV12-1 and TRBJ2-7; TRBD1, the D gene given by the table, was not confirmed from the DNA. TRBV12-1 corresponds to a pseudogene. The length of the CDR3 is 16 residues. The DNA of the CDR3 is TGTGCCAGCAGCTTTGCGCGCCGGACAGGGTTTTACGAGCAGTACTTC. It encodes CASSFARRTGFYEQYF.

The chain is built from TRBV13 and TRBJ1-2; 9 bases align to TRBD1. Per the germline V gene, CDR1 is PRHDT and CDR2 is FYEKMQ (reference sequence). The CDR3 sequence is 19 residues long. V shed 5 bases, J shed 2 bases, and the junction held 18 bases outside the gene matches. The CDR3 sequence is CASSIRWAGQGKGNYGYTF. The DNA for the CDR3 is TGTGCCAGCAGCATCCGTTGGGCGGGACAGGGTAAAGGGAACTATGGCTACACCTTC.

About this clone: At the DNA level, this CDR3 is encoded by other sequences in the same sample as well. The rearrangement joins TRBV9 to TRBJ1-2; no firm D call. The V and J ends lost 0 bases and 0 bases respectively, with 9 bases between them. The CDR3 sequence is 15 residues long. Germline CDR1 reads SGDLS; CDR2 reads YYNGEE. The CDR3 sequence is CASSVGAAANYGYTF. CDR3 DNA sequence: TGTGCCAGCAGCGTAGGGGCAGCTGCTAACTATGGCTACACCTTC.

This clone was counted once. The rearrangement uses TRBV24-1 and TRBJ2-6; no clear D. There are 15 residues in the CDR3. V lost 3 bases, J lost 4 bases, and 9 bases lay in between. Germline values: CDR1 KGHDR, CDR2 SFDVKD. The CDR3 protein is CATSDTDLGANVLTF. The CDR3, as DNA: TGTGCCACCAGTGATACCGACCTCGGGGCCAACGTCCTGACTTTC.

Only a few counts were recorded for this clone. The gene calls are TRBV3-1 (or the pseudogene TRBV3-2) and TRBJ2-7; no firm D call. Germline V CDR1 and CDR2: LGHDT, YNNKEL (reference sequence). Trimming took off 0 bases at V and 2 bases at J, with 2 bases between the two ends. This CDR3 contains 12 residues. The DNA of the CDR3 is TGTGCCAGCAGCCAAGACCCCTACGAGCAGTACTTC. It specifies CASSQDPYEQYF.

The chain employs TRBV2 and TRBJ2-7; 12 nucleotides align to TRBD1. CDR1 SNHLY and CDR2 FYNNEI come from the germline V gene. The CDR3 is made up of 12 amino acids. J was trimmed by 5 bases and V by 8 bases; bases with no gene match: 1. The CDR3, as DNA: TGTGCCAGCGGGACAGGGGGCGACGAGCAGTACTTC. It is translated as CASGTGGDEQYF.

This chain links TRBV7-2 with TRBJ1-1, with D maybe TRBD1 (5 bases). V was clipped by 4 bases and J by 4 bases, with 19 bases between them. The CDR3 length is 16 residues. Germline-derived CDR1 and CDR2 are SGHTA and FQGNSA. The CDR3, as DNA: TGTGCCAGCAGCTCGCTGCCGACAGCTAAGGGCACTGAAGCTTTCTTT. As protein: CASSSLPTAKGTEAFF.

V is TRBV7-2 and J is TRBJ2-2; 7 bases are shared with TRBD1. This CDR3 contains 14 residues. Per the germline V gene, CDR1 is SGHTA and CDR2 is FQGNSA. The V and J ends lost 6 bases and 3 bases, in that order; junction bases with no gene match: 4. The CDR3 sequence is CASSTGVYTGELFF. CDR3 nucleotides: TGTGCCAGCAGTACAGGGGTTTACACCGGGGAGCTGTTTTTT.

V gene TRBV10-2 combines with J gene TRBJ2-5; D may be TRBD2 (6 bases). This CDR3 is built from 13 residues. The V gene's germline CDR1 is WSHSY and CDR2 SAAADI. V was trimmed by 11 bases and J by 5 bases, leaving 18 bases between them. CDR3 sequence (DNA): TGCGCCGGCTCGGAGGGGAGTGCTGAGACCCAGTACTTC. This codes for CAGSEGSAETQYF.

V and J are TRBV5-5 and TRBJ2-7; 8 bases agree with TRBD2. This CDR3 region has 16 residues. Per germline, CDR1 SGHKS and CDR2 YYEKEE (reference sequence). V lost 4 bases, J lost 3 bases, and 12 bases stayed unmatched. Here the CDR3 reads CASSEMRPGGNYEQYF. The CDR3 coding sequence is TGTGCCAGCAGCGAGATGAGGCCGGGAGGGAACTACGAGCAGTACTTC.

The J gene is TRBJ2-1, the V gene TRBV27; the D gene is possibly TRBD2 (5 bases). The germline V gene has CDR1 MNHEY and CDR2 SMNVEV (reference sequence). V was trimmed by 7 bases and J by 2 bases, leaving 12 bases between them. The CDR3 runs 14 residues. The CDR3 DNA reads TGTGCCAGCACCGGGATAAGCGCCTACAATGAGCAGTTCTTC. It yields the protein CASTGISAYNEQFF.

CDR3 in DNA: TGTGCCAGCAGCTTAAGGCAGGGCACCGGGGAGCTGTTTTTT. It yields the protein CASSLRQGTGELFF. The chain recombines TRBV7-3 with TRBJ2-2; possibly TRBD1 for D (5 bases). Germline V gene data show CDR1 as SGHTA and CDR2 as FQGTGA. Trimming removed 1 base at V and 4 bases at J, with 7 bases between. The CDR3 is 14 amino acids.

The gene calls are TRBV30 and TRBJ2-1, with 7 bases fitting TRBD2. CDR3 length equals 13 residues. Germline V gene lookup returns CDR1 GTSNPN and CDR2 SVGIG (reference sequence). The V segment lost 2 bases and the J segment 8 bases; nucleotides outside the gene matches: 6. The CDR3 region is CAWSIQRDDEQFF. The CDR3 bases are TGTGCCTGGAGTATTCAGCGGGACGATGAGCAGTTCTTC.